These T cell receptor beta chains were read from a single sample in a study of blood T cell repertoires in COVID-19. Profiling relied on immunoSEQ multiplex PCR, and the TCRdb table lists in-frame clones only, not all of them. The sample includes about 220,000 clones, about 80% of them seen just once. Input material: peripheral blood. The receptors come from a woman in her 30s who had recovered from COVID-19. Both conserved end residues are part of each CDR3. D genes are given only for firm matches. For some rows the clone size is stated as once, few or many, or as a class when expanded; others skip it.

CDR3 DNA: TGTGCCAGCAGCCCTTCGTCCGGGTCGGTGTACGAGCAGTACTTC; CDR3 protein: CASSPSSGSVYEQYF; V gene: TRBV7-2; J gene: TRBJ2-7; CDR3 length: 15; D gene: NA; clone size: once
CDR3 DNA: TGTGCCAGCTCACCTTCGGGACAGTCGGCCGTTGAAGCTTTCTTT; CDR3 protein: CASSPSGQSAVEAFF; V gene: TRBV18; J gene: TRBJ1-1; CDR3 length: 15; D gene: TRBD1; clone size: NA
CDR3 DNA: TGCGCCACCAACAGGGGTTCCACTAGCACAGATACGCAGTATTTT; CDR3 protein: CATNRGSTSTDTQYF; V gene: TRBV5-1; J gene: TRBJ2-3; CDR3 length: 15; D gene: TRBD1; clone size: few
CDR3 DNA: TGTGCCAGCAGCCCAAGGGGCTTTCCGTACAATGAGCAGTTCTTC; CDR3 protein: CASSPRGFPYNEQFF; V gene: TRBV7-3; J gene: TRBJ2-1; CDR3 length: 15; D gene: NA; clone size: NA
CDR3 DNA: TGTGCCACCAGTGATCGACCGGGACAGGGAATGACAGATACGCAGTATTTT; CDR3 protein: CATSDRPGQGMTDTQYF; V gene: TRBV24-1; J gene: TRBJ2-3; CDR3 length: 17; D gene: TRBD1; clone size: once
CDR3 DNA: TGTGCCAGCTCACCAGGGCGGGGGGTGACCTACGAGCAGTACTTC; CDR3 protein: CASSPGRGVTYEQYF; V gene: TRBV18; J gene: TRBJ2-7; CDR3 length: 15; D gene: TRBD2; clone size: NA
CDR3 DNA: TGCGCCAGCAGCCGAGCCTTAGCGGGAGCCAACTACGAGCAGTACTTC; CDR3 protein: CASSRALAGANYEQYF; V gene: TRBV5-1; J gene: TRBJ2-7; CDR3 length: 16; D gene: TRBD2; clone size: NA
CDR3 DNA: TGTGCCAGTAGTCTTGGACTAGCGGGAGATGGCACCGGGGAGCTGTTTTTT; CDR3 protein: CASSLGLAGDGTGELFF; V gene: TRBV19; J gene: TRBJ2-2; CDR3 length: 17; D gene: TRBD2; clone size: few
CDR3 DNA: TGTGCCAGCAGTTCGAACTATGAGCAGTACTTC; CDR3 protein: CASSSNYEQYF; V gene: TRBV12-3/TRBV12-4; J gene: TRBJ2-7; CDR3 length: 11; D gene: NA; clone size: NA
CDR3 DNA: TGTGCCAGCAGCCAGCCATACCAGGGGTTTAATCGGTACTACGAGCAGTACTTC; CDR3 protein: CASSQPYQGFNRYYEQYF; V gene: TRBV7-9; J gene: TRBJ2-7; CDR3 length: 18; D gene: NA; clone size: many
CDR3 DNA: TGTGCCAGCAGTCCGCGGAGCTACAATGAGCAGTTCTTC; CDR3 protein: CASSPRSYNEQFF; V gene: TRBV6-5; J gene: TRBJ2-1; CDR3 length: 13; D gene: NA; clone size: NA
CDR3 DNA: TGTGCCCAAGCCGAGGGTGGCATTCAGTACTTC; CDR3 protein: CAQAEGGIQYF; V gene: TRBV30; J gene: TRBJ2-4; CDR3 length: 11; D gene: NA; clone size: NA
CDR3 DNA: TGTGCCATCGCAGATACCACAGATACGCAGTATTTT; CDR3 protein: CAIADTTDTQYF; V gene: TRBV10-3; J gene: TRBJ2-3; CDR3 length: 12; D gene: NA; clone size: NA
CDR3 DNA: TGCGCCAGCAGCTTGGCCGGGGGGCCCCGTTACAATGAGCAGTTCTTC; CDR3 protein: CASSLAGGPRYNEQFF; V gene: TRBV5-1; J gene: TRBJ2-1; CDR3 length: 16; D gene: NA; clone size: NA
CDR3 DNA: TGTGCCAGCAGTCGACTAGCGTGGGACGAGCAGTACTTC; CDR3 protein: CASSRLAWDEQYF; V gene: TRBV6-5; J gene: TRBJ2-7; CDR3 length: 13; D gene: TRBD2; clone size: NA
CDR3 DNA: TGTGCCAGCAGGTCGATTACAGGGGCCAGGAATTCACCCCTCCACTTT; CDR3 protein: CASRSITGARNSPLHF; V gene: TRBV27; J gene: TRBJ1-6; CDR3 length: 16; D gene: TRBD1; clone size: NA
CDR3 DNA: TGTGCCAGCAGCCCCGGGGTAGCGGGCACCGGGGAGCTGTTTTTT; CDR3 protein: CASSPGVAGTGELFF; V gene: TRBV7-3; J gene: TRBJ2-2; CDR3 length: 15; D gene: TRBD2; clone size: NA
CDR3 DNA: TGTGCCAGCAGTACCAGGGCCAGTGATTCACCCCTCCACTTT; CDR3 protein: CASSTRASDSPLHF; V gene: TRBV6-6; J gene: TRBJ1-6; CDR3 length: 14; D gene: NA; clone size: NA
CDR3 DNA: TGTGCCAGCAGCCGAGATGGGGGGAGCTCCTACAATGAGCAGTTCTTC; CDR3 protein: CASSRDGGSSYNEQFF; V gene: TRBV3-1/TRBV3-2; J gene: TRBJ2-1; CDR3 length: 16; D gene: NA; clone size: few
CDR3 DNA: TGCGCCAGCAGCTCACGAACAGGGACGAACACCGGGGAGCTGTTTTTT; CDR3 protein: CASSSRTGTNTGELFF; V gene: TRBV5-1; J gene: TRBJ2-2; CDR3 length: 16; D gene: NA; clone size: NA
CDR3 DNA: TGTGCCAGCGGCTGGACTAGCGGGATCCCCGGGGAGCTGTTTTTT; CDR3 protein: CASGWTSGIPGELFF; V gene: TRBV7-9; J gene: TRBJ2-2; CDR3 length: 15; D gene: TRBD2; clone size: NA
CDR3 DNA: TGTGCCACCAGTGATACCCGAAGAAGCCTGGGCTACACCTTC; CDR3 protein: CATSDTRRSLGYTF; V gene: TRBV24-1; J gene: TRBJ1-2; CDR3 length: 14; D gene: NA; clone size: NA
CDR3 DNA: TGCAGCGTTGACCCAGCAAGGGGTACGCAGTATTTT; CDR3 protein: CSVDPARGTQYF; V gene: TRBV29-1; J gene: TRBJ2-3; CDR3 length: 12; D gene: NA; clone size: NA
CDR3 DNA: TGTGCCAGCGGACTAGCGGGAGTTGACTACGAGCAGTACTTC; CDR3 protein: CASGLAGVDYEQYF; V gene: TRBV7-9; J gene: TRBJ2-7; CDR3 length: 14; D gene: TRBD2; clone size: once
CDR3 DNA: TGTGCCAGCAGCCAAGGGAGGCGGGCCCCCTACAATGAGCAGTTCTTC; CDR3 protein: CASSQGRRAPYNEQFF; V gene: TRBV3-1/TRBV3-2; J gene: TRBJ2-1; CDR3 length: 16; D gene: NA; clone size: NA
CDR3 DNA: TGTGCCAGCAGCGTAAACTACGGGGAGCTGTTTTTT; CDR3 protein: CASSVNYGELFF; V gene: TRBV9; J gene: TRBJ2-2; CDR3 length: 12; D gene: NA; clone size: NA
CDR3 DNA: TGTGCCACCCAGACTAACTCCTACGAGCAGTACTTC; CDR3 protein: CATQTNSYEQYF; V gene: TRBV10-3; J gene: TRBJ2-7; CDR3 length: 12; D gene: NA; clone size: NA
CDR3 DNA: TGTGCCAGCAGTTTACCCACGGGCAGGGAGGTCGGGGAGCTGTTTTTT; CDR3 protein: CASSLPTGREVGELFF; V gene: TRBV28; J gene: TRBJ2-2; CDR3 length: 16; D gene: NA; clone size: NA
CDR3 DNA: TGTGCCAGTAGTATAGACGGACCCAGGGGGGTTCAGCCCCAGCATTTT; CDR3 protein: CASSIDGPRGVQPQHF; V gene: TRBV19; J gene: TRBJ1-5; CDR3 length: 16; D gene: TRBD1; clone size: NA
CDR3 DNA: TGCAGCGTAAGACCAAGACTAGCGCTGAATACGCAGTATTTT; CDR3 protein: CSVRPRLALNTQYF; V gene: TRBV29-1; J gene: TRBJ2-3; CDR3 length: 14; D gene: TRBD2; clone size: NA
CDR3 DNA: TGTGCCAGCAGCTTGGGAGGGGAGGCCACCATATATTTT; CDR3 protein: CASSLGGEATIYF; V gene: TRBV5-4; J gene: TRBJ1-3; CDR3 length: 13; D gene: NA; clone size: NA
CDR3 DNA: TGTGCCAGCAGCGGGACTAGTTACGGGGAGCTGTTTTTT; CDR3 protein: CASSGTSYGELFF; V gene: TRBV9; J gene: TRBJ2-2; CDR3 length: 13; D gene: TRBD2; clone size: NA